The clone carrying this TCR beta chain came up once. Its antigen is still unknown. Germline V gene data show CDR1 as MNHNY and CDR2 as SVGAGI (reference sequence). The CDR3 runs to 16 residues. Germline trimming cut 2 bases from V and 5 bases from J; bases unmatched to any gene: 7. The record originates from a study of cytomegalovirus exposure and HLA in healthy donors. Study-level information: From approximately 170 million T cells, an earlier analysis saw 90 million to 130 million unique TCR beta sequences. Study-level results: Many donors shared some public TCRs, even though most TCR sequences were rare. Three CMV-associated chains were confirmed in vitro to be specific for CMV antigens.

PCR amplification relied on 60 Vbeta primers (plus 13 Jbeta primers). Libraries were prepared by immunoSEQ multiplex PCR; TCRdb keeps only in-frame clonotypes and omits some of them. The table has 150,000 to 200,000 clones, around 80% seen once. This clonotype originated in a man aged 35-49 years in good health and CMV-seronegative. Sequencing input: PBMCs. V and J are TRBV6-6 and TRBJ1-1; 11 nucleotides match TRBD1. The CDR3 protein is CASSYAGTGGGTEAFF. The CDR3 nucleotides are TGTGCCAGCAGTTACGCCGGGACAGGGGGAGGAACTGAAGCTTTCTTT.